This TCR beta chain was observed in a study of blood T cell repertoires in COVID-19. TCRdb keeps only in-frame clones here, not all; method: immunoSEQ multiplex PCR. The table includes 130,000 or so clones, around 78% detected once. The CDR3 sequence is 18 residues long. V gave up 6 bases and J gave up 4 bases; unmatched junction bases: 19. Germline values: CDR1 MNHEY, CDR2 SMNVEV (reference sequence). J is TRBJ1-2 and V is TRBV27, with 8 bases aligning to TRBD1. This receptor was identified in a human donor in a cohort sampled during active COVID-19. What was sequenced was peripheral blood. The CDR3 DNA follows: TGTGCCAGCAGCCCAAATTATATGTTTCAGGGGGCGATCTATGGCTACACCTTC. Amino acid sequence: CASSPNYMFQGAIYGYTF.